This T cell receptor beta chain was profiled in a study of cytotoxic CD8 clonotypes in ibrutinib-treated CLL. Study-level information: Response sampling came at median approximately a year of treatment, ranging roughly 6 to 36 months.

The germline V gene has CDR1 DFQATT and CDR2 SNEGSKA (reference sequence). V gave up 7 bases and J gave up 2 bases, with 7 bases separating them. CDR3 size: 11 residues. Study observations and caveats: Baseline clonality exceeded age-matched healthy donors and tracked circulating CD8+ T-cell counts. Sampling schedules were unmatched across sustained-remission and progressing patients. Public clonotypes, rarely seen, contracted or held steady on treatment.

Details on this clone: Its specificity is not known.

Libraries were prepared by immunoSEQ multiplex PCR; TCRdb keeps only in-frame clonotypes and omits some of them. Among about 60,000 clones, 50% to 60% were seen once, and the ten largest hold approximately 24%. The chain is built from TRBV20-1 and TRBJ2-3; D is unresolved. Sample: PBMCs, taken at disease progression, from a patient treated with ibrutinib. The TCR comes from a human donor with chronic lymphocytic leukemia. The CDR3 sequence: CSVPYTDTQYF. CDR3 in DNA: TGCAGTGTCCCATACACAGATACGCAGTATTTT.